This T cell receptor beta chain derives from a study of cytomegalovirus exposure and HLA in healthy donors. The PCR used 60 Vbeta and 13 Jbeta primers. Using immunoSEQ multiplex PCR, the repertoire was profiled, and TCRdb retains in-frame clones only, with some absent. The table shows roughly 230,000 clones, with around nine tenths occurring only once. Germline V gene lookup returns CDR1 SGHRS and CDR2 YFSETQ. Trimming left V 3 bases short and J 5 bases short, with 10 bases between. This CDR3 is built from 13 residues. The sequenced sample consisted of PBMCs. The chain joins TRBV5-1 to TRBJ2-3, with TRBD2 as a possible D gene (6 bases). This clonotype was sampled from a girl aged 2-10 years in good health and CMV-seronegative. CDR3 coding DNA: TGCGCCAGCAGCTGGCCCGGGGGAGATACGCAGTATTTT. It specifies CASSWPGGDTQYF. The full variable domain, completed using reference TRBV5-1 and TRBJ2-3, is KAGVTQTPRYLIKTRGQQVTLSCSPISGHRSVSWYQQTPGQGLQFLFEYFSETQRNKGNFPGRFSGRQFSNSRSEMNVSTLELGDSALYLCASSWPGGDTQYFGPGTRLTVL.